A single sample is the source of the 13 T cell receptor beta chains below, sequenced in a study of human T cells and chemical hapten exposure. TCRdb re-called the RACE reads with MiXCR, one entry per CDR3 protein. The sample records around 56,000 distinct CDR3 sequences, 8% to 10% being singletons. Time point: pre-sensitization, week 0. The treatment: therapeutic diphenylcyclopropenone sensitization with weekly scalp DPC. Here the sequenced sample was whole blood, taken in connection with sensitization to the hapten diphenylcyclopropenone (DPC). The receptors shown here come from a man aged 40-50 years with alopecia areata. Some clones in this sample may be carry-over from other donors' samples.

Ten or more counts support this clonotype. The V and J genes are TRBV7-9 and TRBJ1-1; D remains unclear. Trimming left V 5 bases short and J 7 bases short, with 14 bases between. The CDR3 sequence is 13 residues long. CDR1 is SEHNR and CDR2 is FQNEAQ in the germline V gene (reference sequence). The CDR3 protein is CASSDEDGFEAFF. The CDR3 DNA reads as TGTGCCAGCAGCGACGAAGACGGTTTTGAAGCTTTCTTT.

The chain recombines TRBV7-2 with TRBJ2-3; TRBD2 aligns across 8 bases. The V gene's germline CDR1 is SGHTA and CDR2 FQGNSA. With V trimmed by 6 bases and J by 2 bases, 7 bases remained unmatched. The CDR3 sequence is 15 residues long. The CDR3 spells CASSYVAGNTDTQYF. CDR3 sequence (DNA): TGTGCCAGCAGTTACGTAGCGGGGAACACAGATACGCAGTATTTT.

J is TRBJ1-2 and V is TRBV7-9; 8 bases align to TRBD1. The J segment lost 2 bases and the V segment lost 5 bases, leaving 4 bases of the junction unmatched. CDR1 and CDR2 from the germline V gene are SEHNR and FQNEAQ (reference sequence). CDR3 length: 14 residues. The CDR3 DNA sequence: TGTGCCAGCAGCCGGGACAGGACGAACTATGGCTACACCTTC. This encodes CASSRDRTNYGYTF.

The CDR3 here is CASSPSGGQETQYF. The CDR3 DNA sequence: TGTGCCAGCAGCCCGAGCGGGGGACAAGAGACCCAGTACTTC. This chain joins TRBV11-2 and TRBJ2-5; TRBD2 agrees at 8 bases. The germline CDR1 and CDR2 sequences are SGHAT and FQNNGV. Germline trimming cut 5 bases from V and 2 bases from J; bases unmatched to any gene: 4. The CDR3 loop spans 14 amino acids.

This clonotype was picked up many times. The chain is built from TRBV18 and TRBJ1-5; weak D call: TRBD1 (6 bases). Germline V gene sequence: CDR1 KGHSH, CDR2 LQKENI. V was clipped by 3 bases and J by 1 base, with 10 bases between them. The CDR3 loop spans 15 amino acids. In DNA form, the CDR3 reads TGTGCCAGCTCACCCGGGGGGCAGAGCAATCAGCCCCAGCATTTT. This encodes CASSPGGQSNQPQHF. Complete variable domain (other parts from reference TRBV18 and TRBJ1-5): NAGVMQNPRHLVRRRGQEARLRCSPMKGHSHVYWYRQLPEEGLKFMVYLQKENIIDESGMPKERFSAEFPKEGPSILRIQQVVRGDSAAYFCASSPGGQSNQPQHFGDGTRLSIL.

This clonotype came up many times. This chain links TRBV9 with TRBJ2-7; TRBD2 is a possible D gene (7 bases). The CDR3 extends over 14 amino acids. The V end was cut by 4 bases, the J end by 5 bases, with 16 bases between. The germline V gene has CDR1 SGDLS and CDR2 YYNGEE. The CDR3 DNA reads as TGTGCCAGCAGCCTAGGGGGGGCTTTTGACGAGCAGTACTTC. Its translation: CASSLGGAFDEQYF. The whole variable domain, remainder taken from reference TRBV9 and TRBJ2-7, is DSGVTQTPKHLITATGQRVTLRCSPRSGDLSVYWYQQSLDQGLQFLIQYYNGEERAKGNILERFSAQQFPDLHSELNLSSLELGDSALYFCASSLGGAFDEQYFGPGTRLTVT.

This clonotype was counted a few times. The genes are TRBV12-3 or TRBV12-4 and TRBJ1-5, with D unclear. CDR3 length equals 16 residues. V was clipped by 5 bases and J by 1 base, with 15 bases between them. CDR3 DNA sequence: TGTGCCAGCAGTAAAGGGCGGCGATTGAGCAATCAGCCCCAGCATTTT. Translated: CASSKGRRLSNQPQHF.

This clonotype has just a few counts. This chain joins TRBV9 and TRBJ1-1; no definite D call. The CDR3 covers 13 residues. V was trimmed by 9 bases and J by 7 bases, leaving 19 bases between them. In germline, CDR1 is SGDLS, CDR2 YYNGEE. The DNA of the CDR3 is TGTGCCACCGGAGAAGAGCCAGATAGTGAAGCTTTCTTT. Protein sequence: CATGEEPDSEAFF.

The chain has TRBV7-9 and TRBJ2-2, with TRBD2 matching over 13 bases. V lost 5 bases to trimming and J lost 5 bases; unmatched junction nucleotides: 5. The CDR3 covers 16 residues. The germline V gene has CDR1 SEHNR and CDR2 FQNEAQ (reference sequence). The CDR3 nucleotides read TGTGCCAGCAGCCCCGGACTAGCGGGAGTTACCGGGGAGCTGTTTTTT. Amino acid sequence: CASSPGLAGVTGELFF.

CDR3 region: CASSFTQLRSYGYTF. In DNA, the CDR3 is TGTGCCAGCAGTTTCACCCAGCTCCGTAGCTATGGCTACACCTTC. The V and J genes are TRBV28 and TRBJ1-2; D is unresolved. Trimming pared 3 bases from V and 4 bases from J, leaving 15 bases between. Germline CDR1 reads MDHEN; CDR2 reads SYDVKM. This CDR3 spans 15 amino acids.

CDR3 DNA sequence: TGTGCCAGCAGCGGAGACAGGGCAGCCTATGGCTACACCTTC. This gives the protein CASSGDRAAYGYTF. The gene calls are TRBV7-9 and TRBJ1-2, with 7 bases lining up with TRBD1. J lost 4 bases, V lost 5 bases, and 7 bases had no gene match. The CDR3 sequence is 14 residues long. Germline values: CDR1 SEHNR, CDR2 FQNEAQ (reference sequence).

This clonotype has only a few counts. V and J are TRBV10-3 and TRBJ2-3; a weak D match, TRBD2 (5 bases). This CDR3 comprises 11 residues. CDR1 is ENHRY, CDR2 SYGVKD, per germline. Trimming took off 6 bases at V and 5 bases at J, with 6 bases between the two ends. The CDR3 DNA reads as TGTGCCATCAGCCGGGAAGATACGCAGTATTTT. Amino acid sequence: CAISREDTQYF.

This clonotype was seen ten or more times. The chain recombines TRBV6-1 with TRBJ1-5, with 8 positions matching TRBD1. CDR1 is MNHNS, CDR2 SASEGT, per germline. V shed 1 base and J 5 bases; nucleotides not matched to a gene: 4. The CDR3 is 15 residues long. CDR3 sequence (DNA): TGTGCCAGCAGTGAAGAAACAGGGGGGTATCAGCCCCAGCATTTT. It translates to CASSEETGGYQPQHF.